The 16 T cell receptor beta chains listed next were all sequenced from one sample in a study of cytomegalovirus exposure and HLA in healthy donors. The PCR employed 60 Vbeta primers together with 13 Jbeta primers. Sequenced by immunoSEQ multiplex PCR; TCRdb stores in-frame clones only, minus some. Counted here are over 120,000 clones, 77% occurring once; the ten biggest clones make up 3.5% to 5%. Sequenced material: PBMCs. Receptors originate from a male donor in good health and CMV-seronegative.

The J gene is TRBJ1-2, the V gene TRBV6-5; D not resolved. CDR3 size: 13 residues. CDR1 is MNHEY and CDR2 is SVGAGI in the germline V gene. Trimming took 5 bases from V and 4 from J, leaving 11 bases between them. The CDR3: CASSRSGSYGYTF. The CDR3 bases are TGTGCCAGCAGTCGCTCGGGTAGCTATGGCTACACCTTC.

A few counts support this clone. The chain couples TRBV6-1 to TRBJ2-2; D is unclear. CDR3 length equals 12 residues. Trimming cost V 7 bases and J 6 bases, with 9 bases left between them. Germline loops: CDR1 MNHNS, CDR2 SASEGT. CDR3 sequence reads: CASTLGAGELFF. Here the CDR3 DNA reads TGTGCCAGCACCCTGGGCGCCGGGGAGCTGTTTTTT.

The V gene is TRBV7-9, the J gene TRBJ2-2; the match to TRBD2 covers 8 bases. V lost 2 bases and J lost 5; bases outside the gene matches: 10. CDR1 SEHNR and CDR2 FQNEAQ come from the germline V gene (reference sequence). The CDR3 runs to 17 residues. CDR3 nucleotides: TGTGCCAGCAGCTTATCACAGACTAGCGTTAGAACCGGGGAGCTGTTTTTT. Its translation: CASSLSQTSVRTGELFF.

V usage is TRBV5-4 and J usage is TRBJ2-3; a weak D match, TRBD1 (6 bases). CDR3 length: 15 residues. Germline-derived CDR1 and CDR2 are SGHNT and YYREEE (reference sequence). Trimming shortened V by 3 bases and J by 5 bases, and 16 bases separated the two germline ends. The CDR3 region has the DNA TGTGCCAGCAGCTCTCAGGGGCGACTGGGAGATACGCAGTATTTT. This codes for CASSSQGRLGDTQYF. The whole variable domain, remainder taken from reference TRBV5-4 and TRBJ2-3, is ETGVTQSPTHLIKTRGQQVTLRCSSQSGHNTVSWYQQALGQGPQFIFQYYREEENGRGNFPPRFSGLQFPNYSSELNVNALELDDSALYLCASSSQGRLGDTQYFGPGTRLTVL.

This clone was observed a few times. The chain carries TRBV18 and TRBJ2-5; D possibly corresponds to TRBD1 (8 bases). CDR3 length: 14 residues. V gave up 10 bases and J gave up 5 bases, with 20 bases separating them. Germline V gene data show CDR1 as KGHSH and CDR2 as LQKENI. The CDR3 region has the DNA TGTGCCACCGCCACAGGGGGGGCCAGGGAGACCCAGTACTTC. Its translation: CATATGGARETQYF.

This clone was observed a few times. V is TRBV7-2 and J is TRBJ1-5, with 7 bases fitting TRBD1. The J segment lost 3 bases and the V segment lost 7 bases, leaving 6 bases of the junction unmatched. CDR3 length: 14 residues. Germline CDR1 SGHTA, CDR2 FQGNSA. As DNA, the CDR3 is TGTGCCAGCACCCCGACAGGGCCCAATCAGCCCCAGCATTTT. It is translated as CASTPTGPNQPQHF.

J is TRBJ2-5 and V is TRBV5-1; D gene uncertain. V shed 0 bases and J shed 3 bases, with 12 bases lying between them. Germline V gene lookup returns CDR1 SGHRS and CDR2 YFSETQ. The CDR3 has 15 residues. The CDR3 here is CASSLGQAPEETQYF. In DNA, the CDR3 is TGCGCCAGCAGCTTGGGCCAAGCACCCGAAGAGACCCAGTACTTC. Full variable domain (missing parts from reference TRBV5-1 and TRBJ2-5): KAGVTQTPRYLIKTRGQQVTLSCSPISGHRSVSWYQQTPGQGLQFLFEYFSETQRNKGNFPGRFSGRQFSNSRSEMNVSTLELGDSALYLCASSLGQAPEETQYFGPGTRLLVL.

The V and J genes are TRBV11-2 and TRBJ2-7; 7 nucleotides agree with TRBD2. Germline-derived CDR1 and CDR2 are SGHAT and FQNNGV. Trimming at V came to 1 base and at J to 7 bases, leaving 13 bases not matched to a gene. The CDR3 is made up of 16 amino acids. The chain's CDR3 is CASSLAITAGAREQYF. The CDR3 DNA reads TGTGCCAGCAGCTTAGCAATAACGGCGGGAGCGCGGGAGCAGTACTTC.

This chain links TRBV9 with TRBJ2-1; no firm D call. This CDR3 region has 15 residues. With 2 bases removed from V and 0 bases from J, the gap between germline ends came to 9 bases. CDR1 and CDR2 from the germline V gene are SGDLS and YYNGEE. CDR3 DNA: TGTGCCAGCAGCGTCTCCTCTAGCTCCTACAATGAGCAGTTCTTC. Translating it yields CASSVSSSSYNEQFF. The full variable domain, in which reference TRBV9 and TRBJ2-1 provide the parts outside the CDR3, is DSGVTQTPKHLITATGQRVTLRCSPRSGDLSVYWYQQSLDQGLQFLIQYYNGEERAKGNILERFSAQQFPDLHSELNLSSLELGDSALYFCASSVSSSSYNEQFFGPGTRLTVL.

The chain couples TRBV19 to TRBJ2-7, with 13 bases aligning to TRBD2. With V trimmed by 9 bases and J by 5 bases, 7 bases remained unmatched. The CDR3 spans 14 residues. The germline V gene encodes CDR1 LNHDA and CDR2 SQIVND (reference sequence). The CDR3: CASRTSGRADEQYF. CDR3 nucleotide sequence: TGTGCCAGCCGCACTAGCGGGAGGGCGGACGAGCAGTACTTC.

As for this clone: A junction boundary mismatches the germline segment, possibly from a read error. The chain couples TRBV7-7 to TRBJ2-1, with TRBD1 identical over 8 bases. CDR1 is SSHAT and CDR2 is FNYEAQ in the germline V gene (reference sequence). The CDR3 runs 13 residues. CDR3 in amino acids: CASSRTGLEEQFF. As DNA, the CDR3 is TGTGCTAGCAGCCGGACAGGGTTAGAAGAGCAGTTCTTC.

The rearrangement links TRBV7-9 to TRBJ1-6; D might be TRBD1 (6 bases). Germline V gene lookup returns CDR1 SEHNR and CDR2 FQNEAQ (reference sequence). Between the trimmed V and J ends, which lost 6 bases and 12 bases, there was a span of 18 bases. This CDR3 has 14 amino acids. The CDR3 DNA follows: TGTGCCAGCAGACCGGGACACCTCCTTGGACCCCTCCACTTT. Its translation: CASRPGHLLGPLHF.

V is TRBV21-1 and J is TRBJ2-7; no check of the table's D call, TRBD1, against the DNA was made. TRBV21-1 has pseudogene status. The CDR3 is made up of 16 amino acids. The CDR3 here is CASSKAGTALPCEQYF. The CDR3, as DNA: TGTGCCAGCAGCAAAGCCGGGACAGCTTTACCTTGTGAGCAGTACTTC.

This chain connects TRBV6-6 to TRBJ2-7; a weak D match, TRBD1 (5 bases). This CDR3 contains 13 residues. The germline V and J ends were trimmed by 6 bases and 6 bases, with 15 bases remaining between them. Germline V gene data show CDR1 as MNHNY and CDR2 as SVGAGI (reference sequence). The CDR3 spells CASSRGVRGEQYF. Written as DNA, the CDR3 is TGTGCCAGCAGCCGAGGCGTTAGGGGCGAGCAGTACTTC.

The genes are TRBV12-5 and TRBJ2-1; D gene unclear. The CDR3 is 15 amino acids. V dropped 2 bases and J dropped 0 bases, with 8 bases sitting between them. Looked up from germline, CDR1 is LGHNT and CDR2 is FRNRAP. The CDR3 is CASGLLPSSYNEQFF. CDR3 DNA: TGTGCTAGTGGTTTGCTGCCGAGCTCCTACAATGAGCAGTTCTTC.

In this sample, this clone turned up once. V gene TRBV25-1 combines with J gene TRBJ2-1; tentative D call: TRBD1 (6 bases). With 6 bases removed from V and 0 bases from J, the gap between germline ends came to 12 bases. The CDR3 is 15 amino acids. Germline values: CDR1 MGHDK, CDR2 SYGVNS. This CDR3 is CASRRAGDSYNEQFF. DNA for the CDR3: TGTGCCAGCAGGCGGGCAGGGGACTCCTACAATGAGCAGTTCTTC.